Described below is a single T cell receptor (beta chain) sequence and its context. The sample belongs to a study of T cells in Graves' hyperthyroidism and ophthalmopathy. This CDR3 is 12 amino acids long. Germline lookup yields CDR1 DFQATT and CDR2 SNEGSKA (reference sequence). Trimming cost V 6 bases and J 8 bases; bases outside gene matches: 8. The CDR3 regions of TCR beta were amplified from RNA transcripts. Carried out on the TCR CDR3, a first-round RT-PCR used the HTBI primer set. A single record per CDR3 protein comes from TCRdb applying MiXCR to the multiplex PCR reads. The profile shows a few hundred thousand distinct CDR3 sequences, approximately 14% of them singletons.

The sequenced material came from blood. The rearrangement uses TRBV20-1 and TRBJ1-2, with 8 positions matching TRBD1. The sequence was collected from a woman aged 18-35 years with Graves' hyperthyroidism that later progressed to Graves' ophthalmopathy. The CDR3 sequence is CSAKDRGGGYTF. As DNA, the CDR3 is TGCAGTGCAAAAGACAGGGGCGGGGGCTACACCTTC.